These 3 T cell receptor beta chains came from one sample sequenced in a study of T cells in Graves' hyperthyroidism and ophthalmopathy. What was amplified from RNA transcripts were TCR beta CDR3 regions. First-round RT-PCR targeting the TCR CDR3 was performed with the HTBI primer set. TCRdb itself ran the multiplex PCR reads through MiXCR, one entry per CDR3 protein. This table holds nearly 600,000 distinct CDR3 sequences, approximately 15% found once. The source material was blood. The receptor set was obtained from a woman aged 18 to 35 with Graves' ophthalmopathy.

This clonotype was seen many times. The V and J genes are TRBV27 and TRBJ2-3; D remains ambiguous. Germline CDR1 MNHEY, CDR2 SMNVEV (reference sequence). V was pared by 2 bases and J by 1 base, with 7 bases between. The CDR3 is made up of 14 amino acids. CDR3 nucleotide sequence: TGTGCCAGCAGTTTAAGGACCCGCACAGATACGCAGTATTTT. Its translation is CASSLRTRTDTQYF.

Many counts were recorded for this clonotype. CDR3 protein: CASSVGDSDRQYF. DNA for the CDR3: TGTGCCAGCAGCGTAGGGGACAGTGATCGGCAGTACTTC. The J gene is TRBJ2-7, the V gene TRBV9; TRBD1 agrees at 7 bases. Germline V gives CDR1 SGDLS, CDR2 YYNGEE. Trimming removed 0 bases from V and 9 bases from J; junction bases left unmatched: 6. The CDR3 has 13 amino acids.

This clonotype was picked up many times. The chain links TRBV7-9 to TRBJ2-5; D possibly corresponds to TRBD2 (5 bases). Germline V lookup: CDR1 SEHNR, CDR2 FQNEAQ (reference sequence). The CDR3 is 16 amino acids. Trimming took 5 bases from V and 0 from J, leaving 16 bases between them. The CDR3 sequence: CASSPRSGRYQETQYF. The CDR3 coding sequence is TGTGCCAGCAGCCCTCGGAGCGGCCGGTACCAAGAGACCCAGTACTTC.